This T cell receptor (beta chain) was recovered during a study of Ad26.COV2.S vaccination and SARS-CoV-2 variants. This CDR3 has 19 amino acids. CDR1 is SGHAT, CDR2 FQNNGV, per germline. Trimming cost V 0 bases and J 2 bases; bases outside gene matches: 15. TCRdb's table, derived via immunoSEQ multiplex PCR, lists solely in-frame clones and lacks some. The sample consists of some 480,000 clones, roughly nine tenths of them appearing once. Treatment indicated: about 20 received Ad26.COV2.S at low or high dose, single or two shots; several received placebo; per-sample allocation not given. Sampling was done on day 63 after the first vaccine or placebo injection.

This chain uses TRBV11-2 with TRBJ2-5; TRBD2 matches 7 bases. Sequences were derived from peripheral blood, sampled in a trial of Ad26.COV2.S vaccine versus placebo. The source of this sequence is a person aged 18-65 years who received the Ad26.COV2.S COVID-19 vaccine or a placebo. The CDR3 DNA reads TGTGCCAGCAGCTTAGATCGTTTGGGGCGGGAGAGGGATCAAGAGACCCAGTACTTC. This translates into CASSLDRLGRERDQETQYF.